This TCR beta chain was found in a study of blood T cell repertoires in COVID-19. Study in general: The origin of the acute and convalescent COVID-19 samples was the United States, Italy and Spain.

Recruitment covered under 25 US areas and drew participants whose ages spanned about 18 to 95 years. TCRdb's copy holds only in-frame clones and misses some; the assay was immunoSEQ multiplex PCR. The table records roughly 230,000 clones, about 80% of them present only once. Germline lookup yields CDR1 LNHDA and CDR2 SQIVND (reference sequence). This CDR3 is built from 14 residues. The ends were cut back, 7 bases at V and 3 bases at J, with 16 bases in the middle. The chain couples TRBV19 to TRBJ2-7, with D possibly being TRBD2 (6 bases). Specimen: PBMCs or T cells enriched from blood (not recorded which). The clonotype comes from a man over 45 who had recovered from COVID-19. The CDR3: CASMGGKVSYEQYF. The CDR3 DNA sequence: TGTGCCAGTATGGGGGGTAAGGTCAGCTACGAGCAGTACTTC.